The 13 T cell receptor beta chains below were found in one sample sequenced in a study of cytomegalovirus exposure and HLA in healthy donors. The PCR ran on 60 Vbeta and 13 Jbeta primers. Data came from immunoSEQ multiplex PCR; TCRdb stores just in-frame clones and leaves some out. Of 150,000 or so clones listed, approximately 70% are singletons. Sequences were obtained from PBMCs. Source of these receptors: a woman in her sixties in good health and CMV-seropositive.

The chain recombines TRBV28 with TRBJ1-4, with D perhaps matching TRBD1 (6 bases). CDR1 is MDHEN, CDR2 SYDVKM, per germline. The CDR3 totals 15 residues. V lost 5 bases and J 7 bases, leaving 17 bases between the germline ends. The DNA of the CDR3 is TGTGCCAGCAGTCCCCCCGGGGGGCGTTTTGAAAAACTGTTTTTT. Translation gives CASSPPGGRFEKLFF.

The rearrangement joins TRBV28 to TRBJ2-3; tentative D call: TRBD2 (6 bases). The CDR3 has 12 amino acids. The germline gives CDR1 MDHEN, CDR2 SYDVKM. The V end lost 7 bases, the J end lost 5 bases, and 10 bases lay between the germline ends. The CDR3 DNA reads TGTGCCAGCACGGCGGGAAGAGATACGCAGTATTTT. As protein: CASTAGRDTQYF.

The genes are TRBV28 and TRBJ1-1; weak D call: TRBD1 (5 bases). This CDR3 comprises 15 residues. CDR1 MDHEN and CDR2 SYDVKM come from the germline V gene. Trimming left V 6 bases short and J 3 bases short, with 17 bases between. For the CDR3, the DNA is TGTGCCAGCAGACAGTCCTCGGCAGGGCACACTGAAGCTTTCTTT. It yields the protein CASRQSSAGHTEAFF.

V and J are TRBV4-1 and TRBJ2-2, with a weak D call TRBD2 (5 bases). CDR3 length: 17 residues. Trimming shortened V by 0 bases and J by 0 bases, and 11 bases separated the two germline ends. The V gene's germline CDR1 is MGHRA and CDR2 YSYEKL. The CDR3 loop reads CASSQDLRESNTGELFF. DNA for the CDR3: TGCGCCAGCAGCCAAGATCTTCGGGAATCGAACACCGGGGAGCTGTTTTTT.

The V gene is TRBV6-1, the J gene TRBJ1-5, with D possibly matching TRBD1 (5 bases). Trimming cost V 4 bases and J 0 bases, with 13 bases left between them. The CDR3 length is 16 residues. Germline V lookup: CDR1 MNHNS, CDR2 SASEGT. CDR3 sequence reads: CASSVRGGNSNQPQHF. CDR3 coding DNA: TGTGCCAGCAGTGTAAGGGGCGGGAATAGCAATCAGCCCCAGCATTTT.

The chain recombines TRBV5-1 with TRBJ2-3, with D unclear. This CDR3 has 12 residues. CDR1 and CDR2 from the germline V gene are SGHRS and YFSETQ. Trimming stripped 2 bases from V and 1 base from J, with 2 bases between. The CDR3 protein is CASSFGTDTQYF. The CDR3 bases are TGCGCCAGCAGCTTCGGCACAGATACGCAGTATTTT.

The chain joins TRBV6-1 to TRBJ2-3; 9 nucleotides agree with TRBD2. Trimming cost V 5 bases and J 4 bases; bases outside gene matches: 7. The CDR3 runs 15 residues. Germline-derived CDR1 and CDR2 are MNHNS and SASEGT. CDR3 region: CASSPQTSGSDTQYF. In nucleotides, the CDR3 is TGTGCCAGCAGTCCCCAGACTAGCGGATCAGATACGCAGTATTTT.

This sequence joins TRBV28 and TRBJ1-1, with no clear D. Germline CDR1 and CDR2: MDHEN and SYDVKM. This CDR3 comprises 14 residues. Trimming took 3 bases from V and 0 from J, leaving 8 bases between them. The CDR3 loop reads CASSFYGVNTEAFF. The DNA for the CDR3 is TGTGCCAGCAGTTTCTACGGGGTGAACACTGAAGCTTTCTTT.

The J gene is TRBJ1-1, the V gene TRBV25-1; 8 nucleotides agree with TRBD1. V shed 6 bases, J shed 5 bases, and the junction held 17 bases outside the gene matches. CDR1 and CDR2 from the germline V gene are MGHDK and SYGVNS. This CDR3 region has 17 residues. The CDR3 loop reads CASSGRSGGQARTEAFF. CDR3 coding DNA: TGTGCCAGCAGCGGGCGATCCGGGGGACAGGCGAGAACTGAAGCTTTCTTT.

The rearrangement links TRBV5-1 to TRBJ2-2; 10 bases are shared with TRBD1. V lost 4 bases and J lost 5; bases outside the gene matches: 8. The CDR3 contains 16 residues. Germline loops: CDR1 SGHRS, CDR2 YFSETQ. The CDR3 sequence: CASSAPGQGYTGELFF. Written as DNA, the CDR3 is TGCGCCAGCAGCGCGCCGGGACAGGGGTATACCGGGGAGCTGTTTTTT.

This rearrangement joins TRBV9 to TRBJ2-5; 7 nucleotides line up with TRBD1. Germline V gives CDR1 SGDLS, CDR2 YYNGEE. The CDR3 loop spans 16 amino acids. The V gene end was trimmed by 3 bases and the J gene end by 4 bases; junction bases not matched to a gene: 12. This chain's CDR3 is CASSASGQPLGETQYF. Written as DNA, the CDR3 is TGTGCCAGCAGCGCGTCGGGACAGCCGCTGGGAGAGACCCAGTACTTC.

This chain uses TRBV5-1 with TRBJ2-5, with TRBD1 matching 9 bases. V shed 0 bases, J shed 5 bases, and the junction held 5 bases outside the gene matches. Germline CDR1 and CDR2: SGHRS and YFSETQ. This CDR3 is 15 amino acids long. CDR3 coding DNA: TGCGCCAGCAGCTTGGGTCGGACAGGGGACGAGACCCAGTACTTC. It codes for CASSLGRTGDETQYF.

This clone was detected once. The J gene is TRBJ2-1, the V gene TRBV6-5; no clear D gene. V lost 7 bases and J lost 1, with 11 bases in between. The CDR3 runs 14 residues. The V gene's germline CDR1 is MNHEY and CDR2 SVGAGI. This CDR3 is CASTPPGSYNEQFF. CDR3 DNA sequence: TGTGCCAGCACACCCCCGGGTTCCTACAATGAGCAGTTCTTC.